A single sample gave rise to the 26 T cell receptor beta chains below, sequenced in a study of cytotoxic CD8 clonotypes in ibrutinib-treated CLL. Only in-frame clones appear in the TCRdb table, and some are missing; sequencing was by immunoSEQ multiplex PCR. The top ten clones hold 3% to 3.5% of a sample with 150,000 to 200,000 clones, more than 70% of them seen once. The sample consisted of PBMCs, taken at disease progression, from a patient treated with ibrutinib. These receptors originate from a human donor with chronic lymphocytic leukemia.

The chain uses TRBV28 and TRBJ2-7, with 8 nucleotides matching TRBD2. Germline CDR1 and CDR2: MDHEN and SYDVKM. This CDR3 is built from 17 residues. With 4 bases clipped from V and 0 bases from J, the junction kept 11 bases outside the gene matches. The chain's CDR3 is CASSSNRGLGDSYEQYF. The CDR3 DNA sequence: TGTGCCAGCAGTTCCAATAGGGGACTAGGGGACTCCTACGAGCAGTACTTC.

The chain has TRBV7-2 and TRBJ1-4; unclear D gene. The germline V gene has CDR1 SGHTA and CDR2 FQGNSA. The V end lost 2 bases, the J end lost 3 bases, and 19 bases lay between the germline ends. The CDR3 covers 18 residues. The CDR3 nucleotides read TGTGCCAGCAGCTTAAACGTCCCCCGCGATTGGGCTAATGAAAAACTGTTTTTT. Its translation is CASSLNVPRDWANEKLFF.

This clone was counted a single time. The rearrangement links TRBV19 to TRBJ1-2; unclear D gene. The length of the CDR3 is 14 residues. Per the germline V gene, CDR1 is LNHDA and CDR2 is SQIVND (reference sequence). Trimming shortened V by 3 bases and J by 2 bases, and 10 bases separated the two germline ends. In nucleotides, the CDR3 is TGTGCCAGTAGTATGAAGCCCGGGAACTATGGCTACACCTTC. It is translated as CASSMKPGNYGYTF.

The chain joins TRBV5-6 to TRBJ2-7, with 8 bases fitting TRBD2. This CDR3 has 15 amino acids. CDR1 is SGHDT, CDR2 YYEEEE, per germline. Unmatched junction bases numbered 8, after V lost 3 bases and J lost 3 bases. This CDR3 reads CASSSPTSVIYEQYF. The DNA of the CDR3 is TGTGCCAGCAGCTCTCCGACTAGCGTGATCTACGAGCAGTACTTC. Full variable domain (remainder filled in from reference TRBV5-6 and TRBJ2-7): DAGVTQSPTHLIKTRGQQVTLRCSPKSGHDTVSWYQQALGQGPQFIFQYYEEEERQRGNFPDRFSGHQFPNYSSELNVNALLLGDSALYLCASSSPTSVIYEQYFGPGTRLTVT.

The gene calls are TRBV27 and TRBJ2-1; 13 positions agree with TRBD2. Germline CDR1 and CDR2: MNHEY and SMNVEV (reference sequence). The CDR3 is made up of 16 amino acids. With 3 bases clipped from V and 7 bases from J, the junction kept 6 bases outside the gene matches. The CDR3 sequence is CASSFQTSGRGNEQFF. CDR3 in DNA: TGTGCCAGCAGTTTCCAAACTAGCGGGAGGGGAAATGAGCAGTTCTTC.

This chain links TRBV2 with TRBJ1-1; TRBD1 is a possible D gene (5 bases). The germline V and J ends were trimmed by 2 bases and 1 base, with 11 bases remaining between them. The CDR3 extends over 15 amino acids. CDR1 is SNHLY, CDR2 FYNNEI, per germline. Here the CDR3 DNA reads TGTGCCAGCAGTGAAAGGGGCGGCGGGAACACTGAAGCTTTCTTT. Its translation is CASSERGGGNTEAFF.

The chain recombines TRBV9 with TRBJ1-5, with D possibly being TRBD1 (6 bases). V lost 0 bases, J lost 3 bases, and 16 bases lay in between. This CDR3 comprises 17 residues. Germline V gene lookup returns CDR1 SGDLS and CDR2 YYNGEE. CDR3 sequence (DNA): TGTGCCAGCAGCGTAGGCTGGGGGGCCCGGGACAATCAGCCCCAGCATTTT. Translating it yields CASSVGWGARDNQPQHF.

This chain joins TRBV11-2 and TRBJ2-2; TRBD1 matches at 9 bases. V gave up 5 bases and J gave up 5 bases; unmatched junction bases: 3. Germline-derived CDR1 and CDR2 are SGHAT and FQNNGV. The CDR3 consists of 14 residues. CDR3 protein: CASSQGTGTGELFF. DNA for the CDR3: TGTGCCAGCAGCCAAGGGACAGGGACCGGGGAGCTGTTTTTT.

V is TRBV19 and J is TRBJ1-1; 8 positions agree with TRBD1. CDR1 is LNHDA and CDR2 is SQIVND in the germline V gene (reference sequence). The CDR3 extends over 15 amino acids. Unmatched junction bases numbered 13, after V lost 7 bases and J lost 6 bases. CDR3 coding DNA: TGTGCCAGTAACACTGGGCCAGGGGGCGCGTCTGAAGCTTTCTTT. Its translation: CASNTGPGGASEAFF.

The V call is TRBV2, the J call TRBJ1-1; 8 bases fit TRBD1. The CDR3 is 13 amino acids. The trim removed 9 bases at V and 3 bases at J, leaving 6 bases unmatched. The germline CDR1 and CDR2 sequences are SNHLY and FYNNEI. CDR3 sequence: CARGQVLDTEAFF. CDR3 bases: TGTGCCAGGGGACAGGTGCTAGACACTGAAGCTTTCTTT.

This chain connects TRBV28 to TRBJ2-1, with unresolved D. This CDR3 comprises 16 residues. Looked up from germline, CDR1 is MDHEN and CDR2 is SYDVKM. Trimming left V 1 base short and J 0 bases short, with 10 bases between. The chain's CDR3 is CASSLFSGFSYNEQFF. CDR3 coding DNA: TGTGCCAGCAGTTTATTTTCTGGGTTCTCCTACAATGAGCAGTTCTTC.

The chain uses TRBV7-6 and TRBJ2-1, with 10 bases fitting TRBD2. Germline V lookup: CDR1 SGHVS, CDR2 FNYEAQ. V was clipped by 5 bases and J by 4 bases; unmatched bases: 8. The CDR3 spans 16 residues. The CDR3 coding sequence is TGTGCCAGCAGCCTCAAGCGGGAGGGTCCGTACAATGAGCAGTTCTTC. Encoded protein: CASSLKREGPYNEQFF. Together with reference TRBV7-6 and TRBJ2-1, the CDR3 gives the full variable domain: GAGVSQSPRYKVTKRGQDVALRCDPISGHVSLYWYRQALGQGPEFLTYFNYEAQQDKSGLPNDRFSAERPEGSISTLTIQRTEQRDSAMYRCASSLKREGPYNEQFFGPGTRLTVL.

The chain is built from TRBV28 and TRBJ2-3; 10 bases are shared with TRBD1. The CDR3 is made up of 18 amino acids. J lost 5 bases, V lost 6 bases, and 17 bases had no gene match. Germline V gene data show CDR1 as MDHEN and CDR2 as SYDVKM. The CDR3 DNA reads as TGTGCCAGCAGACCCGCCCGCGGGGACAGGGGTACGAGAGATACGCAGTATTTT. Translated: CASRPARGDRGTRDTQYF. Combining the CDR3 with reference TRBV28 and TRBJ2-3 gives the whole variable domain DVKVTQSSRYLVKRTGEKVFLECVQDMDHENMFWYRQDPGLGLRLIYFSYDVKMKEKGDIPEGYSVSREKKERFSLILESASTNQTSMYLCASRPARGDRGTRDTQYFGPGTRLTVL.

The V call is TRBV5-1, the J call TRBJ2-7, with TRBD1 as a possible D gene (5 bases). Trimming stripped 5 bases from V and 1 base from J, with 10 bases between. The germline gives CDR1 SGHRS, CDR2 YFSETQ. This CDR3 has 13 amino acids. The CDR3 DNA is TGCGCCAGCAGATCCGACAGATCCTACGAGCAGTACTTC. This gives the protein CASRSDRSYEQYF.

The chain links TRBV9 to TRBJ2-2; TRBD2 might be the D (5 bases). V was clipped by 9 bases and J by 1 base, with 19 bases between them. The CDR3 length is 16 residues. Germline CDR1 and CDR2: SGDLS and YYNGEE. The DNA of the CDR3 is TGTGCCACTATGGGTGGGAGAGAACGGAACACCGGGGAGCTGTTTTTT. Protein product: CATMGGRERNTGELFF.

This clone was seen only a few times. The V gene is TRBV10-3, the J gene TRBJ1-5; D is unclear. The V end lost 0 bases, the J end lost 1 base, and 13 bases lay between the germline ends. The CDR3 is 17 residues long. CDR1 is ENHRY and CDR2 is SYGVKD in the germline V gene. The CDR3 sequence: CAISESTISVSNQPQHF. For the CDR3, the DNA is TGTGCCATCAGTGAGTCGACAATCTCAGTAAGCAATCAGCCCCAGCATTTT.

This sequence joins TRBV27 and TRBJ2-7; tentatively, D is TRBD1 or TRBD2 (6 bases each). This CDR3 region has 15 residues. Trimming left V 6 bases short and J 3 bases short, with 18 bases between. Per germline, CDR1 MNHEY and CDR2 SMNVEV (reference sequence). The CDR3 region has the DNA TGTGCCAGCAGCCCCGATGGGGGGCCGCTCTACGAGCAGTACTTC. It yields the protein CASSPDGGPLYEQYF.

V gene TRBV19 combines with J gene TRBJ2-5; TRBD2 aligns across 8 bases. Germline V lookup: CDR1 LNHDA, CDR2 SQIVND (reference sequence). The CDR3 has 16 amino acids. Trimming cost V 3 bases and J 2 bases; bases outside gene matches: 8. The CDR3 region has the DNA TGTGCCAGTAGTATCCATACTAGCGGACCGCAAGAGACCCAGTACTTC. It encodes CASSIHTSGPQETQYF.

The J gene is TRBJ2-5, the V gene TRBV27; TRBD2 matches at 11 bases. V trimming: 7 bases; J trimming: 5 bases; junction bases outside the gene matches: 9. Per the germline V gene, CDR1 is MNHEY and CDR2 is SMNVEV (reference sequence). The CDR3 has 15 residues. The CDR3 nucleotides read TGTGCCAGCAAACCTTTTAGCGGGAGGGGCGAGACCCAGTACTTC. Translating gives CASKPFSGRGETQYF.

V and J are TRBV5-1 and TRBJ2-5; 9 bases map to TRBD1. The CDR3 is 14 residues long. V was clipped by 3 bases and J by 5 bases; unmatched bases: 5. Looked up from germline, CDR1 is SGHRS and CDR2 is YFSETQ. This CDR3 reads CASSWGTGRETQYF. CDR3 in DNA: TGCGCCAGCAGCTGGGGGACAGGGAGGGAGACCCAGTACTTC.

Only one count was recorded for this clone. The chain joins TRBV5-6 to TRBJ2-5; TRBD1 aligns across 8 bases. This CDR3 has 14 residues. V shed 5 bases and J 2 bases; nucleotides not matched to a gene: 5. Germline lookup yields CDR1 SGHDT and CDR2 YYEEEE. The CDR3: CASRFRGQQETQYF. In DNA, the CDR3 is TGTGCCAGCAGATTCAGGGGGCAACAAGAGACCCAGTACTTC.

V is TRBV18 and J is TRBJ1-2; 10 positions agree with TRBD1. The CDR3 is 17 residues long. V shed 3 bases and J 4 bases; nucleotides not matched to a gene: 11. In germline, CDR1 is KGHSH, CDR2 LQKENI. CDR3 nucleotides: TGTGCCAGCTCACCTGGGACAGGGGTCGCCAGGGTCTATGGCTACACCTTC. It specifies CASSPGTGVARVYGYTF. The whole variable domain, filled in from reference TRBV18 and TRBJ1-2, reads NAGVMQNPRHLVRRRGQEARLRCSPMKGHSHVYWYRQLPEEGLKFMVYLQKENIIDESGMPKERFSAEFPKEGPSILRIQQVVRGDSAAYFCASSPGTGVARVYGYTFGSGTRLTVV.

The chain joins TRBV5-1 to TRBJ2-7; D ambiguous. Germline V gene sequence: CDR1 SGHRS, CDR2 YFSETQ. This CDR3 region has 14 residues. V lost 3 bases and J 0 bases, leaving 10 bases between the germline ends. The chain's CDR3 is CASSSVQSSYEQYF. The DNA of the CDR3 is TGCGCCAGCAGCTCTGTACAGAGCTCCTACGAGCAGTACTTC.

The V call is TRBV19, the J call TRBJ2-1; 10 positions match TRBD2. This CDR3 has 18 residues. The V and J ends lost 10 bases and 6 bases, in that order; junction bases with no gene match: 21. Germline V gives CDR1 LNHDA, CDR2 SQIVND (reference sequence). In DNA form, the CDR3 reads TGTGCCACCTCGAAGGATTGGGCTAGCGGGAGTAAGGTCAATGAGCAGTTCTTC. As protein: CATSKDWASGSKVNEQFF.

The V gene is TRBV5-4, the J gene TRBJ2-7; 10 bases agree with TRBD1. The CDR3 covers 12 residues. The germline V gene has CDR1 SGHNT and CDR2 YYREEE (reference sequence). V trimming: 4 bases; J trimming: 7 bases; junction bases outside the gene matches: 2. This chain's CDR3 is CASSGTGEEQYF. The DNA for the CDR3 is TGTGCCAGCAGCGGGACAGGGGAAGAGCAGTACTTC.

J is TRBJ2-4 and V is TRBV6-1; 11 nucleotides line up with TRBD2. V shed 4 bases and J 6 bases; nucleotides not matched to a gene: 8. Looked up from germline, CDR1 is MNHNS and CDR2 is SASEGT. The CDR3 contains 16 residues. CDR3 sequence reads: CASSGPSGTSGNIQYF. For the CDR3, the DNA is TGTGCCAGCAGTGGTCCTTCCGGGACTAGCGGAAACATTCAGTACTTC.